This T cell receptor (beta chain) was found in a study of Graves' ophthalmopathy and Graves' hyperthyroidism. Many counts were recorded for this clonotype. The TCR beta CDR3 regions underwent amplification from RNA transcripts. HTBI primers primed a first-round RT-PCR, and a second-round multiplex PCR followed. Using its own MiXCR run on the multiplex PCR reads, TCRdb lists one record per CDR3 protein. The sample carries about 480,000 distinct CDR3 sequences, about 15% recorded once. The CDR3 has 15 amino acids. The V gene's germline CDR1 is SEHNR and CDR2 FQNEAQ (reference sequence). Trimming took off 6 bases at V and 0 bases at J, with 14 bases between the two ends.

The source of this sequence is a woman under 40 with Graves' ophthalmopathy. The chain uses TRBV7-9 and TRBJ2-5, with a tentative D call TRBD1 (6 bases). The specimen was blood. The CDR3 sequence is CASSWLGQHQETQYF. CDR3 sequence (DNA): TGTGCCAGCAGTTGGCTCGGACAGCACCAAGAGACCCAGTACTTC.